The rows below give T cell receptor beta chains drawn from one sample of a study of STAT5B mutations in CD4+ large granular lymphocyte leukemia. The method was immunoSEQ multiplex PCR; TCRdb's version includes in-frame clones alone and lacks a portion of them. The repertoire has tens of thousands of clones, approximately 70% of them found once; the top ten carry roughly 2%. What was sequenced was CD4+ T cells from blood buffy coats. These receptor sequences come from a human donor in good health. Each CDR3 is given with its conserved first and last residue. D genes are given only for firm matches. Expanded clones get a size class; other rows say once, few or many, or leave the size out.

V gene	clone size	J gene	D gene	CDR3 DNA	CDR3 protein
TRBV6-6	-	TRBJ1-2	-	TGTGCCAGCAGTTACTCCCCCGCAGGGGCTGACTATGGCTACACCTTC	CASSYSPAGADYGYTF
TRBV29-1	few	TRBJ1-1	-	TGCAGCGTACTCCGCGTTAACACTGAAGCTTTCTTT	CSVLRVNTEAFF
TRBV28	-	TRBJ2-7	-	TGTGCCAGCAGTTGGTGGGACGAGCAGTACTTC	CASSWWDEQYF
TRBV5-1	-	TRBJ2-2	-	TGCGCCAGCAGCTTGGTTGAGGGCACCGGGGAGCTGTTTTTT	CASSLVEGTGELFF
TRBV5-1	-	TRBJ2-7	TRBD1	TGCGCCAGCAGCTTGGCGATTGGACAGGGGGACTACGAGCAGTACTTC	CASSLAIGQGDYEQYF
TRBV7-9	once	TRBJ1-4	-	TGTGCCAGCAGCTTAGGCCAGGGAGGAGAGGAAAAACTGTTTTTT	CASSLGQGGEEKLFF
TRBV10-3	-	TRBJ2-7	-	TGTGCCATCAGACCGACAGGCGATTACGAGCAGTACTTC	CAIRPTGDYEQYF
TRBV15	-	TRBJ2-3	TRBD2	TGTGCCACCAGTCACCCCAGGGCGGGGGTTAGGACAGATACGCAGTATTTT	CATSHPRAGVRTDTQYF
TRBV7-2	-	TRBJ2-7	TRBD1	TGTGCCAGCAGCTTACAGCGAGGGACAGGCCACGAGCAGTACTTC	CASSLQRGTGHEQYF
TRBV18	few	TRBJ2-7	-	TGTGCCAGCTCACCACCGTCTAGCTACGAGCAGTACTTC	CASSPPSSYEQYF
TRBV7-2	-	TRBJ1-1	TRBD1	TGTGCCAGCAGCCTATCCGGGACAGCTAACACTGAAGCTTTCTTT	CASSLSGTANTEAFF
TRBV4-3	once	TRBJ1-2	TRBD1	TGCGCCAGCAGCCAAGATGCAGGGGGCGATGGCTACACCTTC	CASSQDAGGDGYTF
TRBV5-4	-	TRBJ2-5	-	TGTGCCAGCAGCTTGAGGGGGGCCCGGAAAGAGACCCAGTACTTC	CASSLRGARKETQYF
TRBV4-3	-	TRBJ2-3	-	TGCGCCAGCAGCCAAGCCCTAGGCACAGATACGCAGTATTTT	CASSQALGTDTQYF
TRBV6-5	-	TRBJ1-2	-	TGTGCCAGCAGCCGATATGGACATAGAAACTATGGCTACACCTTC	CASSRYGHRNYGYTF
TRBV7-2	-	TRBJ1-2	-	TGTGCCAGCAGCTTACGTCGGAGGGGCGGGGGCTACACCTTC	CASSLRRRGGGYTF
TRBV5-1	-	TRBJ2-2	-	TGCGCCAGCAGTCCACAACCTGGACGGACTAACACCGGGGAGCTGTTTTTT	CASSPQPGRTNTGELFF
TRBV9	-	TRBJ2-3	TRBD2	TGTGCCAGCAGCGTAGAACTAGCGGGGGGGCAGGATACGCAGTATTTT	CASSVELAGGQDTQYF
TRBV21-1	few	TRBJ1-6	-	TGTGCCAGCAGCAAGTTCCAGGGTGGGTCACCCCTCCACTTT	CASSKFQGGSPLHF
TRBV6-5	-	TRBJ2-3	-	TGTGCCAGCAGTTTGGAAGGAGCCTACACAGATACGCAGTATTTT	CASSLEGAYTDTQYF
TRBV28	-	TRBJ1-1	TRBD1	TGTGCCAGCAGTTGGCAGGGGGCGTCGGGCACTGAAGCTTTCTTT	CASSWQGASGTEAFF
TRBV19	-	TRBJ1-5	-	TGTGCCAGTAGTACGGGGCACATGGGGAATCAGCCCCAGCATTTT	CASSTGHMGNQPQHF
TRBV9	-	TRBJ2-7	-	TGTGCCAGCAGCGTTTACCCTCGGGATGGGACGTACGAGCAGTACTTC	CASSVYPRDGTYEQYF
TRBV7-2	-	TRBJ2-7	-	TGTGCCAGCAGCTTAGATCCGGGACGAAGCTCCTACGAGCAGTACTTC	CASSLDPGRSSYEQYF
TRBV5-4	-	TRBJ2-5	-	TGTGCCAGCAGCTTGGGCCCTAGGTTACAAGAGACCCAGTACTTC	CASSLGPRLQETQYF
TRBV7-2	-	TRBJ2-1	-	TGTGCCAGCAGCTTAGCTGGGGGGTTTTCCTACAATGAGCAGTTCTTC	CASSLAGGFSYNEQFF
TRBV5-1	-	TRBJ2-1	TRBD1	TGCGCCAGCACCCGGGCCGGGACAGACTACAATGAGCAGTTCTTC	CASTRAGTDYNEQFF
TRBV7-2	few	TRBJ1-1	-	TGTGCCAGCAGCATCAATCGGGGTGAAGCTTTCTTT	CASSINRGEAFF
TRBV2	-	TRBJ1-5	-	TGTGCCAGCAGTGAAGCTATGGGGAAAAGCAATCAGCCCCAGCATTTT	CASSEAMGKSNQPQHF
TRBV10-1	once	TRBJ1-1	-	TGCGCCAGCAGTGTGGACACGGGGGAGGTGAACACTGAAGCTTTCTTT	CASSVDTGEVNTEAFF
TRBV5-5	-	TRBJ2-6	-	TGTGCCAGCAGAGCTGGGGCCAACGTCCTGACTTTC	CASRAGANVLTF
TRBV7-9	-	TRBJ1-5	-	TGTGCCAGCAGCTTAACCGCAGGGGACCTCTATAGCAATCAGCCCCAGCATTTT	CASSLTAGDLYSNQPQHF
TRBV19	-	TRBJ1-5	-	TGTGCCAGTAGTATCCTGGGACGTGGCAATCAGCCCCAGCATTTT	CASSILGRGNQPQHF
TRBV29-1	medium-sized	TRBJ2-3	-	TGCAGCGTCATACGGACAGACCTTAGCACAGATACGCAGTATTTT	CSVIRTDLSTDTQYF
TRBV29-1	-	TRBJ2-7	TRBD1	TGCAGCGAGATCCGGACAGGGGGATCCTACGAGCAGTACTTC	CSEIRTGGSYEQYF
TRBV6-1	few	TRBJ1-5	-	TGTGCCAGCAGTTGGGGGGAGAGTCAGCCCCAGCATTTT	CASSWGESQPQHF
TRBV10-1	-	TRBJ2-4	-	TGCGCCAGCAGTGAGTCAGCCATGGTAGGCAAAAACATTCAGTACTTC	CASSESAMVGKNIQYF
TRBV5-6	-	TRBJ1-2	TRBD1	TGTGCCAGCAGCTTGGGGGACAGGGGTGGTTTCACCTTC	CASSLGDRGGFTF
TRBV6-1	-	TRBJ2-2	-	TGTGCCAGCAAGGGGGGGCTGCACACCGGGGAGCTGTTTTTT	CASKGGLHTGELFF
TRBV29-1	-	TRBJ2-1	-	TGCAGCGTTGCGGAGGGAAATGAGCAGTTCTTC	CSVAEGNEQFF
TRBV7-7	-	TRBJ2-1	TRBD2	TGTGCCAGCAGCTTGGGGGCGCAGGGCCAGAGCGGGGGTCCCTTGAATGAGCAGTTCTTC	CASSLGAQGQSGGPLNEQFF